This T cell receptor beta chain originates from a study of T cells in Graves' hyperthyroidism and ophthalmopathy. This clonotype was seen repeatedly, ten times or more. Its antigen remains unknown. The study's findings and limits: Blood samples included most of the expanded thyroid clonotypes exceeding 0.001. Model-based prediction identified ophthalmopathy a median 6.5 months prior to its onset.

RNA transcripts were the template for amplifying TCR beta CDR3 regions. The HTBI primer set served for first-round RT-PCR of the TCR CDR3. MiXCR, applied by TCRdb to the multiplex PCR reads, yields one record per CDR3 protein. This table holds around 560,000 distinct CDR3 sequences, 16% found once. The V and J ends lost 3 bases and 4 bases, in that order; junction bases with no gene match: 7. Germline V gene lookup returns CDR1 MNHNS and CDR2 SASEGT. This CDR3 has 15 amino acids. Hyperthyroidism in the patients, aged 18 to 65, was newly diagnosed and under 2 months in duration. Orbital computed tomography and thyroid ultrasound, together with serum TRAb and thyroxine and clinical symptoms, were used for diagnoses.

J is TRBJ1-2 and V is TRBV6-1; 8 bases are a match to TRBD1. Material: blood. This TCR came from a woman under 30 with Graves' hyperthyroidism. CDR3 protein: CASSDSGTGPYGYTF. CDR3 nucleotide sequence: TGTGCCAGCAGTGACTCCGGGACAGGACCCTATGGCTACACCTTC.